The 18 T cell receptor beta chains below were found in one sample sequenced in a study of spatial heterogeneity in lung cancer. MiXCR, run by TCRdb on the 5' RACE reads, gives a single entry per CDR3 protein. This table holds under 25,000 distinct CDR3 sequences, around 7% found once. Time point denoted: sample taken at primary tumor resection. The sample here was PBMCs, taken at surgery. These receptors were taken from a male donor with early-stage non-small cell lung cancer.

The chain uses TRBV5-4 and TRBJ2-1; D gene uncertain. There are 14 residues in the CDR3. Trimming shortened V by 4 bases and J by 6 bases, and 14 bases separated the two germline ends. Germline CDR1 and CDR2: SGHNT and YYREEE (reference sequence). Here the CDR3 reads CASSAPGRVNEQFF. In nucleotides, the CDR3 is TGTGCCAGCAGCGCACCCGGCCGTGTCAATGAGCAGTTCTTC.

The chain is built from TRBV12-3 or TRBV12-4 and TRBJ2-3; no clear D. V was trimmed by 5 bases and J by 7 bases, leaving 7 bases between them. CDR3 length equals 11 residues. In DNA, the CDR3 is TGTGCCAGCAGTCCCTCGTATACGCAGTATTTT. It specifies CASSPSYTQYF.

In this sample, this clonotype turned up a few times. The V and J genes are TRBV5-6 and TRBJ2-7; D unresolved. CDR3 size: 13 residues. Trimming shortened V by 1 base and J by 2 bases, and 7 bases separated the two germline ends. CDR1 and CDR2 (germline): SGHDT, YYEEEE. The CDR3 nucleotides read TGTGCCAGCAGCTTGCTACCCCCCTACGAGCAGTACTTC. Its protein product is CASSLLPPYEQYF.

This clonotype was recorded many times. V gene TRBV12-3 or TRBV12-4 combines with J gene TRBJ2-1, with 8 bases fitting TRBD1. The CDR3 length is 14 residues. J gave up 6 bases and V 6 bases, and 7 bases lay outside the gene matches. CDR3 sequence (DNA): TGTGCCAGCAGCCTACCCCAGGGGGCCAATGAGCAGTTCTTC. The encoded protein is CASSLPQGANEQFF.

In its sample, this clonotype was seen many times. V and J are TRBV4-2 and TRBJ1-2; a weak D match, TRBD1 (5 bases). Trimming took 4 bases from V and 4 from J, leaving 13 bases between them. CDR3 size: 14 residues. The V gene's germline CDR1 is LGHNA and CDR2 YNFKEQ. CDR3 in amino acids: CASSPRDVAYGYTF. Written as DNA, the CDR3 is TGTGCCAGCAGCCCCCGGGACGTCGCCTATGGCTACACCTTC.

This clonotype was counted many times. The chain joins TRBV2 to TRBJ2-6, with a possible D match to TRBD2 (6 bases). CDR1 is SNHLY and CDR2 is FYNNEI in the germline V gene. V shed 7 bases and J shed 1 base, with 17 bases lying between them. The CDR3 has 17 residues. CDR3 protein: CASTKEGLTSGANVLTF. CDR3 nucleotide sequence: TGTGCCAGCACCAAGGAGGGGTTAACTTCTGGGGCCAACGTCCTGACTTTC.

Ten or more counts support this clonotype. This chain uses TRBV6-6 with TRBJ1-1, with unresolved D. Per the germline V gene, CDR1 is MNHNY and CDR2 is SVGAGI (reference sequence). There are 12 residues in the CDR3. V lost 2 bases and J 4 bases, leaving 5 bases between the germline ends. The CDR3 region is CASSYTTTEAFF. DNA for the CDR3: TGTGCCAGCAGTTACACAACCACTGAAGCTTTCTTT.

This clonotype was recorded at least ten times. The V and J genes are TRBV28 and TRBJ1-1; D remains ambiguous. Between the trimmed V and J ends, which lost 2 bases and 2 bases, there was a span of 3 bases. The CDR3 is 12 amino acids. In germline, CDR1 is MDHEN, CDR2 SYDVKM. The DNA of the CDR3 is TGTGCCAGCAGTTTAGCTAACACTGAAGCTTTCTTT. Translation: CASSLANTEAFF.

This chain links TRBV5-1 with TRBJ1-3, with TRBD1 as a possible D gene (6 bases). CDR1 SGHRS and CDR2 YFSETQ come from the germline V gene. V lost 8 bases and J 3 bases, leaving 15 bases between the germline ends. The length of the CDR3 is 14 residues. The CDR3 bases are TGCGCCAGTAGACCGGACAGTCATGGAAACACCATATATTTT. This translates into CASRPDSHGNTIYF.

The CDR3, as DNA: TGTGCCAGCAGCTTGGGTAATGAAAAACTGTTTTTT. This codes for CASSLGNEKLFF. V and J are TRBV5-4 and TRBJ1-4; no clear D. The CDR3 sequence is 12 residues long. V was trimmed by 0 bases and J by 4 bases, leaving 1 base between them. Germline V CDR1 and CDR2: SGHNT, YYREEE (reference sequence). Using reference TRBV5-4 and TRBJ1-4 for the parts outside the CDR3, the full variable domain is ETGVTQSPTHLIKTRGQQVTLRCSSQSGHNTVSWYQQALGQGPQFIFQYYREEENGRGNFPPRFSGLQFPNYSSELNVNALELDDSALYLCASSLGNEKLFFGSGTQLSVL.

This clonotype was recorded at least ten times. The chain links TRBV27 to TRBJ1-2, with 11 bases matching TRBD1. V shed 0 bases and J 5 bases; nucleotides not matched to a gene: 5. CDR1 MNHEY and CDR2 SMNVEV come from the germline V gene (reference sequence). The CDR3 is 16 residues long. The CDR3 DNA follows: TGTGCCAGCAGTTTATCCGGACAGGGGGCGCGGTATGGCTACACCTTC. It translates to CASSLSGQGARYGYTF.

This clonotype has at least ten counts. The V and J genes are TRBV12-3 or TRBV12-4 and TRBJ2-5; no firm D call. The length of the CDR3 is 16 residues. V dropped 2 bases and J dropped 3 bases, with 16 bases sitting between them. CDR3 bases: TGTGCCAGCAGTTTAACACCGGGTCGAGGAGAAGAGACCCAGTACTTC. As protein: CASSLTPGRGEETQYF.

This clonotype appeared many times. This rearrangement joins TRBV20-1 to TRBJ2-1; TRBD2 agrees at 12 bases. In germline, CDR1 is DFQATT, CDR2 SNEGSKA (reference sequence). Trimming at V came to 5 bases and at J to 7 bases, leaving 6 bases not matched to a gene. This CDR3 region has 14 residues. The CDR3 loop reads CSALLAGGKNEQFF. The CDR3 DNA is TGCAGTGCTCTCCTAGCGGGGGGGAAAAATGAGCAGTTCTTC.

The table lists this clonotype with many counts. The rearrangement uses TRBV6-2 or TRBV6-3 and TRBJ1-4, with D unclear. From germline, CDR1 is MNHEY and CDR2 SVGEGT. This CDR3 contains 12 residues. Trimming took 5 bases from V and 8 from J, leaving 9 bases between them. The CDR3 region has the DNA TGTGCCAGCAGTCCTGCGGACGAAAAACTGTTTTTT. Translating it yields CASSPADEKLFF.

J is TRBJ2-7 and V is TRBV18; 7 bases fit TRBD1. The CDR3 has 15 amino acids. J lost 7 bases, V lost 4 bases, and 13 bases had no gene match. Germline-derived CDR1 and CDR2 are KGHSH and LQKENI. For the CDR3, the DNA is TGTGCCAGCTCACGTCGACAGGGAATGTCGGGAGAGCAGTACTTC. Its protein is CASSRRQGMSGEQYF.

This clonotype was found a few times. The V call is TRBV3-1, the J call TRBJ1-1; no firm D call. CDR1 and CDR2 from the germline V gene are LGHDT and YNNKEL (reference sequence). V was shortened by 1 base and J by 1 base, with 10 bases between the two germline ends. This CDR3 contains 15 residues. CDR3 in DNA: TGTGCCAGCAGCCAAGTGGGGAACCGGAACACTGAAGCTTTCTTT. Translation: CASSQVGNRNTEAFF. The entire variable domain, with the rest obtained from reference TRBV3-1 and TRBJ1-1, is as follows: DTAVSQTPKYLVTQMGNDKSIKCEQNLGHDTMYWYKQDSKKFLKIMFSYNNKELIINETVPNRFSPKSPDKAHLNLHINSLELGDSAVYFCASSQVGNRNTEAFFGQGTRLTVV.

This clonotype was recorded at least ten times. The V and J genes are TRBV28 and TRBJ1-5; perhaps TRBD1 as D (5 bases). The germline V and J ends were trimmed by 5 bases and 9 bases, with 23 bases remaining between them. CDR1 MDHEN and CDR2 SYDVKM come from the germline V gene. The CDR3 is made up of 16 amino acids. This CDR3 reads CASSPALGLSGMPQHF. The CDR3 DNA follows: TGTGCCAGCAGTCCCGCCTTGGGACTGTCTGGGATGCCCCAGCATTTT.

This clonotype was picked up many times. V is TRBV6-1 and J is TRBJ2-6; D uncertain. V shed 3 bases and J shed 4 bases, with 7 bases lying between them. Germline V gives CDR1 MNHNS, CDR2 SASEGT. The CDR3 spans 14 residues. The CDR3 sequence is CASSEQPGANVLTF. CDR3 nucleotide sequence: TGTGCCAGCAGTGAGCAGCCCGGGGCCAACGTCCTGACTTTC.